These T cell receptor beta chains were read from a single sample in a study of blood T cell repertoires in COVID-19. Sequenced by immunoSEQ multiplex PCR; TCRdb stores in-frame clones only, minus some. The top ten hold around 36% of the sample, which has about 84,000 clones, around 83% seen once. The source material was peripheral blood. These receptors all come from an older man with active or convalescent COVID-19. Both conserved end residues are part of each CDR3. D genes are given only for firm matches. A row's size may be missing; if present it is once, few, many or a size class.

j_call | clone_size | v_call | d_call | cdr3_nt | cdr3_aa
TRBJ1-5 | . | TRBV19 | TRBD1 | TGTGCCAGTACCCGGTCGGGACAGGGGACCCAGCCCCAGCATTTT | CASTRSGQGTQPQHF
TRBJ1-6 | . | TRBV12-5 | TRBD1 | TGTGCTAGTGGTTTGGAAGACAGGGTGGGTTCACCCCTCCACTTT | CASGLEDRVGSPLHF
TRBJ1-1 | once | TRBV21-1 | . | TGTGCCAGCAGCCGACAGGGAGGATGCAGAATGAACACTGAAGCTTTCTTT | CASSRQGGCRMNTEAFF
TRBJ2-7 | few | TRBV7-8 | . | TGTGCCAGCAGCTCCTTGACAGGTGACTACGAGCAGTACTTC | CASSSLTGDYEQYF
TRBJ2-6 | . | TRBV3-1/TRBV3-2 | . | TGTGCCAGCAGCCAAGGGCCGGGCTCTGGGGCCAACGTCCTGACTTTC | CASSQGPGSGANVLTF
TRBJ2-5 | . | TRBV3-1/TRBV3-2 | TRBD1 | TGTGCCAGCAGCCAATTTAGACAGGGGCCAGAGACCCAGTACTTC | CASSQFRQGPETQYF
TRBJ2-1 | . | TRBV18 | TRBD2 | TGTGCCAGCTCACCACCGGGACTAGCGAACCACAATGAGCAGTTCTTC | CASSPPGLANHNEQFF
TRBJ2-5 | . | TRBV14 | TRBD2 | TGTGCCAGCAGCCACTTAGCGGGAGGGCCCAAGTACCAAGAGACCCAGTACTTC | CASSHLAGGPKYQETQYF
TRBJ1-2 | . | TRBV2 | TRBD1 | TGTGCCAGCAGTCCCGGGACAGGGGTTTTTGGCTACACCTTC | CASSPGTGVFGYTF
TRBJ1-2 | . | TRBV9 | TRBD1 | TGTGCCAGCAGCGAATCTCCGGGACAGACCGGTGGCTACACCTTC | CASSESPGQTGGYTF
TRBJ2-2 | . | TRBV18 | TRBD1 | TGTGCCAGCTTAGCCGGGACAGGGCTCCCCGGGGAGCTGTTTTTT | CASLAGTGLPGELFF
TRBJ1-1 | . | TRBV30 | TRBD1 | TGTGCCTGGAGAGGGACAGGGTCGGCTTTCTTT | CAWRGTGSAFF
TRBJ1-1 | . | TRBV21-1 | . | TGTGCCAGCGACAGGGGGCTCAACACTGAAGCTTTCTTT | CASDRGLNTEAFF
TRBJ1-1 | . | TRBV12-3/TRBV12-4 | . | TGTGCCAGTAAACAGCGCGAGGGCACTGAAGCTTTCTTT | CASKQREGTEAFF
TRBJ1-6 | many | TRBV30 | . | TGTGCCTGGAGTAGAGGACAAGATAATTCACCCCTCCACTTT | CAWSRGQDNSPLHF
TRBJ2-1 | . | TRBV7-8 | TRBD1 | TGTGCCAGCAGCCAGGACAGGGACAATGAGCAGTTCTTC | CASSQDRDNEQFF
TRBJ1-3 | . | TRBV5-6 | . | TGTGCCAGCAGCTTGGGAGGGACTGGTGGAAACACCATATATTTT | CASSLGGTGGNTIYF
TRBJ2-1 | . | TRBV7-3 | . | TGTGCAAGTGGGGGGGGGACATACAATGAGCAGTTCTTC | CASGGGTYNEQFF
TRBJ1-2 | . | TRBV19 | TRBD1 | TGTGCCAGTAGTATTAATCACAGGGGAATCTATGGCTACACCTTC | CASSINHRGIYGYTF
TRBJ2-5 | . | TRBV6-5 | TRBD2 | TGTGCCAGCAGTACGGGAGGGAGGGAGACCCAGTACTTC | CASSTGGRETQYF
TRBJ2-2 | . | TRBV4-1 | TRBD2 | TGCGCCAGCAGCCAGATAGCGGGGGTGAACACCGGGGAGCTGTTTTTT | CASSQIAGVNTGELFF
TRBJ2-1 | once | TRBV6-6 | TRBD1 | TGTGCCAGCAGCTCTCGGACAGGGGGATTCAGCGGGAGCTCCTACAATGAGCAGTTCTTC | CASSSRTGGFSGSSYNEQFF
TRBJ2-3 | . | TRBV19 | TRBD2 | TGTGCCAGTATTGCCGGGACTAGCAAGACAGATACGCAGTATTTT | CASIAGTSKTDTQYF
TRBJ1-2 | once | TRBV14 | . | TGTGCCAGCAGCCCCCCAGGGAAGGGCTACACCTTC | CASSPPGKGYTF
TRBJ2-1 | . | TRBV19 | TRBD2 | TGTGCCAGTAGTCGAGGACTAGCGAGCCCTTCAGAGCAGTTCTTC | CASSRGLASPSEQFF
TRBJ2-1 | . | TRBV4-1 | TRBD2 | TGCGCCAGCAGCCAAACCGGGACTAGCGGGGGGCAGTTCTTC | CASSQTGTSGGQFF
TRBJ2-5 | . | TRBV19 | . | TGTGCCAGTAGTATTGGAGTCAGGGCAAAAGAGACCCAGTACTTC | CASSIGVRAKETQYF